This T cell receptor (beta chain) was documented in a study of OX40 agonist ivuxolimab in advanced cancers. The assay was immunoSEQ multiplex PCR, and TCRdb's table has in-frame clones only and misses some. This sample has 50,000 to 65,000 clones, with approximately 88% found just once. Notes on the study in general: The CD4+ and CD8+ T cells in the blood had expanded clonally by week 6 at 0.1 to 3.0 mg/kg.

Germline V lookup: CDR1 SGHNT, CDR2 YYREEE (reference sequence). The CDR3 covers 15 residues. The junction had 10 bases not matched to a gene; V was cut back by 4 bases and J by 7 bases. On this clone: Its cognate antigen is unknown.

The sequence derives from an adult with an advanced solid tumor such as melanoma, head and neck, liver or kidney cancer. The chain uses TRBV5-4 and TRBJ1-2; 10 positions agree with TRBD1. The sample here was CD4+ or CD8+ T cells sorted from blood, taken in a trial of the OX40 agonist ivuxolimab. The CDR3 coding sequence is TGTGCCAGCAGCACGGGGACAGGGGTTGGAGGTGGCTACACCTTC. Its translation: CASSTGTGVGGGYTF. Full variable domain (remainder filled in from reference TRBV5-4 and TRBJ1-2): ETGVTQSPTHLIKTRGQQVTLRCSSQSGHNTVSWYQQALGQGPQFIFQYYREEENGRGNFPPRFSGLQFPNYSSELNVNALELDDSALYLCASSTGTGVGGGYTFGSGTRLTVV.